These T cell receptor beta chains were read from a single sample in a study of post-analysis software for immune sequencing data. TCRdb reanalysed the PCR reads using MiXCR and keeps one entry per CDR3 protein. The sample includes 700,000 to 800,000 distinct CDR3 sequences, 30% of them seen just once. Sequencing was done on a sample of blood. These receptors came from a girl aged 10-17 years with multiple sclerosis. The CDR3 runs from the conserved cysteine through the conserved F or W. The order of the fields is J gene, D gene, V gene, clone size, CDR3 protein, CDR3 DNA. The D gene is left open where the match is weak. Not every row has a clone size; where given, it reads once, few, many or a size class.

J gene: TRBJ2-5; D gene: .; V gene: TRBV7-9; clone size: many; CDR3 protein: CASSLAGSQYF; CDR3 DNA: TGTGCCAGCAGCTTAGCCGGGAGCCAGTACTTC
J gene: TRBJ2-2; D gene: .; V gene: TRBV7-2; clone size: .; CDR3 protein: CASSFYPGELFF; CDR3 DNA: TGTGCCAGCAGCTTTTACCCCGGGGAGCTGTTTTTT
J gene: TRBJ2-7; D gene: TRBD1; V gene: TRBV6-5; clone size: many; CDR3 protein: CASSLQGFEQYF; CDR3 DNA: TGTGCCAGCAGTTTACAGGGGTTCGAGCAGTACTTC
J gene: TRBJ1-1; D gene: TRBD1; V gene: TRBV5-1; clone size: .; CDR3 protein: CASSPGTGVLSTEAFF; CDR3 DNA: TGCGCCAGCAGCCCCGGGACAGGGGTCCTCAGCACTGAAGCTTTCTTT
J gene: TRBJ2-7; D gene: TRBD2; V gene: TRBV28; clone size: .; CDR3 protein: CASSYRLAGDDEQYF; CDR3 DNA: TGTGCCAGCAGTTACAGACTAGCGGGAGATGACGAGCAGTACTTC
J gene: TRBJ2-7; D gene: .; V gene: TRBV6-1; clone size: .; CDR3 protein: CTSRTPRSVQSSPYEQYF; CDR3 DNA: TGTACCAGCAGAACCCCCAGGTCGGTACAGTCCTCTCCCTACGAGCAGTACTTC
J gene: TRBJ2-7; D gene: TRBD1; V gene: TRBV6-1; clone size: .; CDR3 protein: CASSGQRTGYNEQYF; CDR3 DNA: TGTGCCAGCAGTGGCCAAAGGACAGGGTATAACGAGCAGTACTTC
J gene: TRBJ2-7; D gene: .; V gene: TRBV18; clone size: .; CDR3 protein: CASSPGAARGEQYF; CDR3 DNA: TGTGCCAGCTCACCGGGGGCGGCGAGGGGCGAGCAGTACTTC
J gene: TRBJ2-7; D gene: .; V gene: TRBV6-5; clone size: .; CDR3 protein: CASSQSGTEQYF; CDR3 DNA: TGTGCCAGCAGTCAAAGCGGCACGGAGCAGTACTTC
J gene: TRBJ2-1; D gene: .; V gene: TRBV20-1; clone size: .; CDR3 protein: CSASSLAFSSYNEQFF; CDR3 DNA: TGCAGTGCTAGTTCGCTAGCGTTCAGCTCCTACAATGAGCAGTTCTTC
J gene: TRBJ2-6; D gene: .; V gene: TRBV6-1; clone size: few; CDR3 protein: CASTLSRDTVGSGANVLTF; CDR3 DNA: TGTGCCAGCACCCTCTCCCGGGACACTGTGGGCTCTGGGGCCAACGTCCTGACTTTC
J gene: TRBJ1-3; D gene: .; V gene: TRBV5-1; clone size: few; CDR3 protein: CASSLGGATGNTIYF; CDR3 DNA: TGCGCCAGCAGCTTGGGAGGGGCAACTGGAAACACCATATATTTT
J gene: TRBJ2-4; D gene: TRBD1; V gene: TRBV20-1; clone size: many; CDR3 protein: CSAGQGLAKNIQYF; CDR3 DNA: TGCAGTGCTGGACAGGGGCTAGCCAAAAACATTCAGTACTTC
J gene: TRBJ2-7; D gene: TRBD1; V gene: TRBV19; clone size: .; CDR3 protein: CASSIRGQGNEQYF; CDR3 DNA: TGTGCCAGTAGTATCCGCGGACAGGGAAACGAGCAGTACTTC
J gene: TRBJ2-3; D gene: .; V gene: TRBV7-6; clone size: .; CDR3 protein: CASSLAFSTDTQYF; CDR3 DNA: TGTGCCAGCAGCTTAGCATTTAGCACAGATACGCAGTATTTT
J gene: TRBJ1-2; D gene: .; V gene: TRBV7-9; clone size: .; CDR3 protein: CASSGETDSNYGYTF; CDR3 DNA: TGTGCCAGCAGCGGAGAAACGGACAGTAACTATGGCTACACCTTC
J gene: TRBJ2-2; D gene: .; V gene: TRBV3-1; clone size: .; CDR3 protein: CASSQEIVVRNTGELFF; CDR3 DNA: TGTGCCAGCAGCCAAGAGATCGTCGTGCGTAACACCGGGGAGCTGTTTTTT
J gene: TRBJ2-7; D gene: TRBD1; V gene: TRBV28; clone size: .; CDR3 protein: CASRSAGTETYEQYF; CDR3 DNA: TGTGCCAGCAGGTCCGCCGGGACAGAGACCTACGAGCAGTACTTC